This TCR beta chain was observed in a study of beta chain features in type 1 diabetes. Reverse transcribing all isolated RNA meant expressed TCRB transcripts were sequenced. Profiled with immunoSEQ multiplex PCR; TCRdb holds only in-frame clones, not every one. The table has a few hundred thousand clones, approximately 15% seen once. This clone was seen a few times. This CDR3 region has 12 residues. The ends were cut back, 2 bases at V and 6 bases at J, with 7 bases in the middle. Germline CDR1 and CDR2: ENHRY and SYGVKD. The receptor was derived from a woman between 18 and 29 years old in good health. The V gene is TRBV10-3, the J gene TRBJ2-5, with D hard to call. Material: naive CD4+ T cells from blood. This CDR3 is CAISEERKTQYF. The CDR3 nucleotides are TGTGCCATCAGTGAGGAGAGAAAGACCCAGTACTTC.